Only a few counts were recorded for the clone carrying this TCR beta chain. A universal primer site was added by template switching, and unique molecular identifiers were carried by the cDNA. TCRdb re-derived calls from the 5' RACE reads in MiXCR, one entry per CDR3 protein. The data contain over 500,000 distinct CDR3 sequences, about 20% of them seen just once; the ten biggest clones take up about 0.91%. The data were taken from a study of identical twins. This CDR3 spans 16 amino acids. V was clipped by 0 bases and J by 1 base; unmatched bases: 2. Germline CDR1 is SGHDT and CDR2 is YYEEEE. The sample was also reused in another study, on T cells expressing NK-cell markers.

The sequence was obtained from a woman aged 18-29 years in good health. V gene TRBV5-6 combines with J gene TRBJ2-3; 10 bases are a match to TRBD2. The sample taken for sequencing was CD4+ T cells sorted from blood. CDR3 loop: CASSLVAGGRTDTQYF. DNA of the CDR3: TGTGCCAGCAGCTTGGTAGCGGGGGGCCGCACAGATACGCAGTATTTT.